A selection of T cell receptor beta chains follows, all from one sample in a study of beta chain features in type 1 diabetes. Assay: immunoSEQ multiplex PCR; the TCRdb copy retains only in-frame clones and omits some. The sample includes around 140,000 clones, approximately 10% of them seen just once. Source material: central memory CD4+ T cells from blood. The source is a young man with type 1 diabetes. CDR3s include the opening cysteine and the closing phenylalanine or tryptophan. The order of the fields is J gene, V gene, CDR3 protein.

j_gene: TRBJ1-1; v_gene: TRBV9; CDR3aa: CASSARPGGVDTEAFF
j_gene: TRBJ2-6; v_gene: TRBV13; CDR3aa: CASSSSGQLFSGANVLTF
j_gene: TRBJ2-7; v_gene: TRBV5-1; CDR3aa: CASSLMTGISYEQYF
j_gene: TRBJ2-1; v_gene: TRBV7-9; CDR3aa: CASSLAAGGRNEQFF
j_gene: TRBJ2-3; v_gene: TRBV29-1; CDR3aa: CSVTTGPDTQYF
j_gene: TRBJ2-5; v_gene: TRBV27; CDR3aa: CASSQRYQETQYF
j_gene: TRBJ1-5; v_gene: TRBV18; CDR3aa: CASSPGASNQPQHF
j_gene: TRBJ2-3; v_gene: TRBV28; CDR3aa: CASSSHAGGGTDTQYF
j_gene: TRBJ2-5; v_gene: TRBV4-2; CDR3aa: CASSQVLSGGWETQYF
j_gene: TRBJ2-5; v_gene: TRBV5-1; CDR3aa: CASMRVSGDGQETQYF
j_gene: TRBJ2-7; v_gene: TRBV7-2; CDR3aa: CASSSPGFYEQYF
j_gene: TRBJ2-2; v_gene: TRBV7-2; CDR3aa: CASSLFSGGNTGELFF
j_gene: TRBJ2-5; v_gene: TRBV28; CDR3aa: CASSFSTSTGTQYF
j_gene: TRBJ1-1; v_gene: TRBV7-3; CDR3aa: CASSFGPEFEAFF
j_gene: TRBJ2-5; v_gene: TRBV7-2; CDR3aa: CASSLSSGGSGAQYF